Here is one T cell receptor beta chain with its context. Its antigen is not yet known. Base qualities are not recorded, but no much larger clone differs from it by a single base. The sample is drawn from a study of blood T cell repertoires in COVID-19 (dated by TCRdb to 2020 to 2021). Regarding the complete study: The collaborator samples originated in the United States, Italy and Spain and spanned the acute and convalescent phases of COVID-19. The repertoires were made available in a free public database intended to serve as a resource for research on the immune response to SARS-CoV-2. Samples came from the ongoing ImmuneRACE study (first 160 participants) plus 1,254 subjects from 6 global collaborators. Where available, HLA class I and class II types were obtained from metadata supplied by the sample provider rather than from assay-based typing. The prospective study material was composed of cDNA or gDNA derived from T cells, B-cell-depleted T cells, or PBMCs. Subjects who had been exposed to COVID-19, were actively infected with it, or had recovered from it provided the deeply sampled blood TCRbeta repertoires that made up the dataset. A de-identified subject ID, COVID-19 status, age in years and sex were almost always included in the sample metadata.

The investigation overall reported the following: Clinical and demographic metadata were provided uncurated, with the amount varying by source and participant.

Relative to germline, V is missing 2 bases and J is missing 7 bases, with 4 bases of the junction outside any gene match. Sequences SGHRS (CDR1) and YFSETQ (CDR2) are obtained from the germline V gene. Including cysteine and phenylalanine, the CDR3 has 15 amino acids. Kept here is only the CDR3 DNA, which spans 45 bases and is read in frame from base 1. One collaborating source in Seattle enrolled patients during active infection and followed them longitudinally through the course of disease. Whole blood was collected in K2EDTA tubes by collaborating institutions according to the institutions' own protocols. For TCRbeta analysis, collaborators shipped samples as frozen whole blood, isolated PBMCs, or DNA extracted from either of those sample types. The immunoSEQ Assay, a bias-controlled multiplex PCR, was used to amplify TCRbeta CDR3 regions from genomic DNA. The study's processing was this. The number of nucleated cells in each sample was estimated by amplification of reference gene primers within the assay. Sequence reads were collapsed and filtered to measure the absolute abundance of every unique TCRbeta CDR3 rearrangement. Productive Simpson clonality was computed per sample as the square root of Simpson's diversity index over productive rearrangements. Imported from immuneACCESS, the table was reduced by TCRdb to in-frame sequences with V and J called. These copies leave out some clones; in studies compared against another copy, an unresolved V gene accounts for under half, and the cause of the remainder is not known. The D gene and trimming were derived from the DNA, and the V and J assignments and clone size from that table. Across this sample there are 450,000 or so clones, with 70% to 90% seen only once. Clones ranked in the top ten supply 0.75% to 0.85% of the sample.

The chain is assembled from TRBV5-1 and TRBJ2-2; 11 nucleotides in the junction match TRBD2. The material sequenced was peripheral blood. The clonotype comes from a man between 18 and 35 years old with COVID-19, enrolled during active disease. CDR3 loop: CASSLLAGEVGELFF. The sequenced DNA: TGCGCCAGCAGCTTACTAGCGGGGGAGGTCGGGGAGCTGTTTTTT.